Below, one TCR beta chain is given with its context. The antigen it binds to is not known. Qualities for individual bases were not recorded, and no much larger clone is one base off. Deletion took 9 bases off V and 4 bases off J, with a span of 9 bases between the germline ends. Reading from cysteine to phenylalanine, the CDR3 counts 11 amino acids. Only the CDR3 part of the read is kept: 33 bases, read in frame from the first base. CDR1 SGHTA and CDR2 FQGNSA are derived from the germline V gene. One collaborating source in Seattle enrolled patients during active infection and followed them longitudinally through the course of disease. Collaborating institutions collected whole blood in K2EDTA tubes following their own protocols. For TCRbeta analysis, collaborators shipped samples as frozen whole blood, isolated PBMCs, or DNA extracted from either of those sample types. The immunoSEQ Assay, a bias-controlled multiplex PCR, was used to amplify TCRbeta CDR3 regions from genomic DNA. The original methods were these. Within the assay, amplification of reference gene primers was used to estimate how many nucleated cells each sample contained. To quantify the absolute abundance of each unique TCRbeta CDR3 rearrangement, sequence reads were collapsed and filtered. For each sample, productive Simpson clonality was calculated by taking the square root of Simpson's diversity index across productive rearrangements. Entries here come from immuneACCESS through TCRdb and include only in-frame sequences with V and J called. Some clones fail to appear in such tables; in the studies checked, an unresolved V gene covers under half of the shortfall, and the cause of the remainder is unknown. V and J calls plus clone size are reproduced from that table; the DNA served to infer D and trimming. The sample table contains roughly 130,000 clones; only one count was recorded for around 79% of them. The ten largest make up approximately 5.2% of the sample.

The data were taken from a study of blood T cell repertoires in COVID-19 (dated by TCRdb to about 2020). Study-level background: Samples from collaborators originated in the United States, Italy and Spain and spanned both the acute and convalescent phases of COVID-19. Nearly every sample came with metadata listing a de-identified subject ID, COVID-19 status, age in years and sex. Subjects who had been exposed to COVID-19, were actively infected with it, or had recovered from it provided the deeply sampled blood TCRbeta repertoires that made up the dataset. The repertoires were released in a freely available public database meant as a resource for research on the immune response to SARS-CoV-2. Where HLA class I and class II types were available, the types were taken from metadata supplied by the sample provider, not from assay-based typing. Samples were obtained from the ongoing ImmuneRACE study (first 160 participants) and from 950 to 1,500 subjects provided by 6 global collaborators. The prospective study material was composed of cDNA or gDNA derived from T cells, B-cell-depleted T cells, or PBMCs. Study-level results and caveats: How much clinical and demographic metadata was included differed by source and by participant, and the metadata was provided uncurated.

The TCR sequence derives from a woman between 65 and 79 years old with COVID-19, enrolled during active disease. The sequence links TRBV7-2 to TRBJ1-1; no D segment can be confidently identified. Material: peripheral blood. The DNA sequence follows: TGTGCCAGTGGTCTCGGCACTGAAGCTTTCTTT. It encodes CASGLGTEAFF.